This T cell receptor (beta chain) was profiled in a study of cytomegalovirus exposure and HLA in healthy donors. Study context: Earlier, fewer than 140 million unique TCR beta sequences were recovered from roughly 180 million T cells by an analysis.

Note on this clone: Antigen: not known.

Germline V gives CDR1 WNHNN, CDR2 SYGVQD (reference sequence). The CDR3 has 14 residues. Trimming removed 11 bases from V and 7 bases from J, with 18 bases in between. In the PCR, 60 Vbeta and 13 Jbeta primers were used. Sequencing was performed with immunoSEQ multiplex PCR; in TCRdb, only in-frame clones are kept and a portion is missing. The sample lists approximately 110,000 clones, 69% seen once, with approximately 5.5% in the top ten. Findings and caveats of the study: Presence/absence analysis assumed near-uniform sequencing depth across donors. Some V segments, TRBV6-2 and TRBV6-3 among them, were indistinguishable and were therefore excluded.

The specimen sequenced was PBMCs. The chain carries TRBV10-1 and TRBJ1-6, with D tentatively TRBD1 (5 bases). The origin of this receptor is a woman aged 70-85 years in good health and CMV-seropositive. CDR3 nucleotide sequence: TGCGCCGGGGCAGAGGCCATTTTCAATTCACCCCTCCACTTT. Its translation: CAGAEAIFNSPLHF.